These 3 T cell receptor beta chains were sequenced from one sample in a study of blood T cells in healthy people across ages. A sample-barcoded 5' primer and a J-beta primer mix were used in a second PCR of about 7 to 12 cycles. Via MiXCR, TCRdb re-called the 5' RACE reads, giving one row per CDR3 protein. The sample holds 780,000 or so distinct CDR3 sequences; more than 55% are singletons and the top ten take 25% to 30%. The specimen was blood. These TCRs come from a middle-aged man in good health.

This chain links TRBV27 with TRBJ2-3; unclear D gene. The V gene lost 10 bases and the J gene lost 7 bases, with 24 bases spanning the gap. The CDR3 length is 15 residues. Germline V gene sequence: CDR1 MNHEY, CDR2 SMNVEV (reference sequence). The CDR3 DNA sequence: TGTGCCACCGAGGACCGACATCTGCTCGGAAATACGCAGTATTTT. Translation gives CATEDRHLLGNTQYF.

The rearrangement joins TRBV20-1 to TRBJ2-7, with TRBD1 matching over 7 bases. This CDR3 is 13 amino acids long. Germline V gene sequence: CDR1 DFQATT, CDR2 SNEGSKA (reference sequence). The ends lost 3 bases at V and 6 bases at J; junction bases unmatched: 8. CDR3 sequence (DNA): TGCAGTGCTAGCCGACCGGACAGGTCCGAGCAGTACTTC. Amino acid sequence: CSASRPDRSEQYF.

There are a few counts of this clonotype. The chain combines TRBV6-2 or TRBV6-3 with TRBJ2-1; the D is unclear. Germline values: CDR1 MNHEY, CDR2 SVGEGT. This CDR3 is built from 12 residues. V was trimmed by 1 base and J by 6 bases, leaving 4 bases between them. The CDR3 region has the DNA TGTGCCAGCAGTTACTTCCCCAATGAGCAGTTCTTC. The encoded protein is CASSYFPNEQFF.